A selection of T cell receptor beta chains follows, all from one sample in a study of T-cell reconstitution after alpha-beta-depleted transplantation in children. TCRdb reanalysed the PCR reads using MiXCR and keeps one entry per CDR3 protein. The table lists some 300,000 distinct CDR3 sequences, under 13% of them singletons. The sample was PBMCs from the stem cell graft donor, taken from the stem cell graft. These receptor sequences come from a human donor who donated a stem cell graft to a child with acute lymphoblastic leukemia. The CDR3 runs from the conserved cysteine through the conserved F or W. Each record gives: J gene, clone size, V gene, D gene, CDR3 DNA, CDR3 protein. D genes are given only for firm matches. Size tells how often a clone was seen (once, few, many) or the class of an expanded clone, and some rows leave it out.

TRBJ2-1 NA TRBV6-2/TRBV6-3 NA TGTGCCAGCAGTTACGGGGTTTCCCCCCGCTACAATGAGCAGTTCTTC CASSYGVSPRYNEQFF
TRBJ2-5 many TRBV7-9 TRBD1 TGTGCCAGCAGCCTCCGACAGGGGCAAGAGACCCAGTACTTC CASSLRQGQETQYF
TRBJ2-7 few TRBV7-2 TRBD2 TGTGCCAGCAGCTTCCGGGACTACTTCTACGAGCAGTACTTC CASSFRDYFYEQYF
TRBJ1-6 NA TRBV6-5 TRBD1 TGTGCCAGCAGTTATGGACAGGCGAGCTCCTATAATTCACCCCTCCACTTT CASSYGQASSYNSPLHF
TRBJ2-1 NA TRBV2 NA TGTGCCAGCATCACTAGATTTGGAGATGAGCAGTTCTTC CASITRFGDEQFF
TRBJ2-1 few TRBV4-3 TRBD2 TGCGCCAGCAGCCCGGGACTAGCGGGAGTTGTGGGGTCCTACAATGAGCAGTTCTTC CASSPGLAGVVGSYNEQFF
TRBJ2-7 few TRBV5-1 NA TGCGCCAGCAGCGGGGACGGATTCTACGAGCAGTACTTC CASSGDGFYEQYF
TRBJ2-3 NA TRBV20-1 TRBD2 TGCTGTGCCACTATCTCCGGGACTAGCTATAGCCCAGATACGCAGTATTTT CCATISGTSYSPDTQYF
TRBJ2-1 NA TRBV6-2/TRBV6-3 NA TGTGCCAGCAGTTATTCGACGATCCCCACCTACAATGAGCAGTTCTTC CASSYSTIPTYNEQFF
TRBJ2-3 NA TRBV28 NA TGTGCCACCGGAGATACGCAGTATTTT CATGDTQYF
TRBJ1-3 few TRBV12-3/TRBV12-4 TRBD1 TGTGCCAGCAGTCCCGGACAGGGGGAAACTGGAAACACCATATATTTT CASSPGQGETGNTIYF
TRBJ2-2 NA TRBV30 NA TGTGCCCAAACAGGGCGCACCGGGGAGCTGTTTTTT CAQTGRTGELFF
TRBJ2-3 few TRBV7-6 NA TGTGCCAGCAGCGCTTCGACAAATACGCAGTATTTT CASSASTNTQYF
TRBJ2-7 NA TRBV20-1 TRBD2 TGCAGTGCTAGTCCTACGGGCCGGTCGAGGCGGGAGGCCTACGAGCAGTACTTC CSASPTGRSRREAYEQYF
TRBJ2-2 few TRBV5-1 NA TGCGCCAGCAGCCTGATAGGCGGGGCGCACAACGGGGAGCTGTTTTTT CASSLIGGAHNGELFF
TRBJ2-1 few TRBV3-1 NA TGTGCCAGCAGCCAAAGGTGGGACAATGAGCAGTTCTTC CASSQRWDNEQFF
TRBJ2-7 few TRBV6-1 TRBD1 TGTGCCAGCAGTCCTGACAGGGTTGGATACGAGCAGTACTTC CASSPDRVGYEQYF
TRBJ1-6 NA TRBV7-9 TRBD1 TGTGCCAGCAGCTACGGACAGGGAATCACACCCCTCCACTTT CASSYGQGITPLHF
TRBJ2-1 few TRBV10-2 TRBD2 TGCGCCAGCAGGAGACAGCGGGAATACAATGAGCAGTTCTTC CASRRQREYNEQFF
TRBJ2-7 few TRBV29-1 TRBD2 TGCAGCGTTGACGGGCTAGCGGGAGAGTACGAGCAGTACTTC CSVDGLAGEYEQYF
TRBJ2-7 NA TRBV20-1 NA TGCAGTGCTAGAGATGGAGGTGCGCAGTACTTC CSARDGGAQYF
TRBJ2-7 few TRBV27 NA TGTGCCAGCCGGGGGCAGTGGGGGGATTATCAGCATTACTACGAGCAGTACTTC CASRGQWGDYQHYYEQYF
TRBJ2-3 many TRBV7-2 NA TGTGCCAGCAGCCCAAACACTTGGGGTACGCATACGCAGTATTTT CASSPNTWGTHTQYF
TRBJ2-3 few TRBV12-3/TRBV12-4 NA TGTGCCAGCAGTTTAGCGACTAGGAGCACAGATACGCAGTATTTT CASSLATRSTDTQYF
TRBJ1-6 NA TRBV12-3/TRBV12-4 TRBD1 TGTGCCAGCAGTTCCTGGGGGAGGTTAGACAGGGCCCTCCACTTT CASSSWGRLDRALHF
TRBJ2-1 many TRBV9 TRBD1 TGTGCCAGCAGCGTAAACCCCCGGGACAGGGGGCGAGATGAGCAGTTCTTC CASSVNPRDRGRDEQFF
TRBJ1-5 NA TRBV4-1 NA TGCGCCAGCAGCCCCACAGTCGGCCCCGATCAGCCCCAGCATTTT CASSPTVGPDQPQHF
TRBJ2-1 NA TRBV4-1 TRBD2 TGCGCCAGCAGCCCAACCTCGGGACTAATCTACAATGAGCAGTTCTTC CASSPTSGLIYNEQFF
TRBJ2-7 NA TRBV5-1 NA TGCGCCAGCAGCTTGGACGGGGCCGAGCAGTACTTC CASSLDGAEQYF
TRBJ2-1 few TRBV7-6 TRBD1 TGTGCCAGCAGCCAGGGGGACAGATTTGAGCAGTTCTTC CASSQGDRFEQFF
TRBJ2-1 many TRBV5-6 TRBD1 TGTGCCAGCAGCTTTCTCCGGGACAGGGTCTCCTACAATGAGCAGTTCTTC CASSFLRDRVSYNEQFF
TRBJ1-2 NA TRBV19 NA TGTGCCAGTAGTACCCCGGGGCATCCTACGGCTGGCTACACCTTC CASSTPGHPTAGYTF
TRBJ2-3 many TRBV20-1 NA TGCAGTGCCAACCGAGCGGAGGGGGCAGATACGCAGTATTTT CSANRAEGADTQYF
TRBJ2-3 NA TRBV5-4 TRBD2 TGTGCCAGCAGCCGGAGCGGGAGATTTAGCACAGATACGCAGTATTTT CASSRSGRFSTDTQYF
TRBJ2-1 many TRBV7-2 NA TGTGCCAGCAGCTTGCAACTCTACAATGAGCAGTTCTTC CASSLQLYNEQFF
TRBJ1-1 few TRBV7-9 TRBD1 TGTGCCAGCAGCTCCAACAGGGGAATCGCTGAAGCTTTCTTT CASSSNRGIAEAFF
TRBJ2-1 few TRBV12-3/TRBV12-4 TRBD2 TGTGCCAGCAGGGGGGGGGACGCAGGGTTAATAAGTGAGCAGTTCTTC CASRGGDAGLISEQFF
TRBJ2-1 NA TRBV4-3 NA TGCGCCAGCAGCCACCGAAGTTGGTGGGACTACAATGAGCAGTTCTTC CASSHRSWWDYNEQFF
TRBJ1-2 NA TRBV28 TRBD1 TGTGCCAGCTTTTCAGGGGGGGAAGACACTTATGGCTACACCTTC CASFSGGEDTYGYTF
TRBJ1-5 few TRBV20-1 TRBD1 TGCAGTGCGACCTGGACAGGGATGAGCAATCAGCCCCAGCATTTT CSATWTGMSNQPQHF
TRBJ2-1 few TRBV7-7 NA TGTGCTAGCAGCTTAAATTTAGGCGATGAGCAGTTCTTC CASSLNLGDEQFF
TRBJ2-5 few TRBV15 TRBD1 TGTGCCACCAGCAGCGGACAGGGTTGGAGGCAAGAGACCCAGTACTTC CATSSGQGWRQETQYF
TRBJ2-7 few TRBV20-1 NA TGCGCCGCGCCCGGTCCCAACTACGAGCAGTACTTC CAAPGPNYEQYF
TRBJ1-1 few TRBV5-6 NA TGTGCCAGCAGTAGGAGCTGGCCCTACTCCACTGAAGCTTTCTTT CASSRSWPYSTEAFF
TRBJ2-1 many TRBV9 TRBD2 TGTGCCAGCAGATCTAGCGGGAGTGGCAATGAGCAGTTCTTC CASRSSGSGNEQFF
TRBJ2-7 NA TRBV7-2 NA TGTGCCAGCAGCTTAATTTCCAACTACGAGCAGTACTTC CASSLISNYEQYF
TRBJ1-3 few TRBV5-1 NA TGCGCCAGCAGCTTCGGGGGAGACACCATATATTTT CASSFGGDTIYF
TRBJ2-1 few TRBV29-1 NA TGCAGCGTTGACGGCAATGAGCAGTTCTTC CSVDGNEQFF
TRBJ2-5 few TRBV5-7 NA TGTGCCAGCAGCCCCAAGGTCCAAGAGACCCAGTACTTC CASSPKVQETQYF
TRBJ2-3 NA TRBV4-1 NA TGCGCCAGCAGCCAAGTCGTGTTGGGGGTCGATACGCAGTATTTT CASSQVVLGVDTQYF
TRBJ2-2 many TRBV25-1 TRBD1 TGTGCCAGCACCAAGACTCAGACAGGGACCGGGGAGCTGTTTTTT CASTKTQTGTGELFF
TRBJ2-1 many TRBV12-3/TRBV12-4 TRBD2 TGTGCCAGCACCGATAGCGGGGCACGAGGGCTTAATGAGCAGTTCTTC CASTDSGARGLNEQFF
TRBJ2-7 NA TRBV25-1 NA TGTGCCAGCAGTGAAAGGTGGCGCGAGCAGTACTTC CASSERWREQYF
TRBJ2-3 few TRBV10-3 NA TGTGCCATCAGTCCAAGGGGGACAGATACGCAGTATTTT CAISPRGTDTQYF
TRBJ2-3 few TRBV28 NA TGTGCCAGCAGTTTATCTCCGGGCCAAGGTGGTGTGTCAGATACGCAGTATTTT CASSLSPGQGGVSDTQYF
TRBJ2-5 NA TRBV6-2/TRBV6-3 TRBD1 TGTGCCAGCAGTTACTCGACAGGGGGCGGTCATCCGGAGACCCAGTACTTT CASSYSTGGGHPETQYF
TRBJ2-7 few TRBV5-1 TRBD2 TGCGCCAGCAGCCGTACGACTAGCGGGATTACCCACGAGCAGTACTTC CASSRTTSGITHEQYF
TRBJ2-2 few TRBV28 NA TGTGCCAGCAGTCCCTTCGACGGACTTCCGAACACCGGGGAGCTGTTTTTT CASSPFDGLPNTGELFF
TRBJ2-6 few TRBV4-1 NA TGCGCCAGCAGCCAAGATAGAGTCCTCTCCAGGGCCAACGTCCTGACTTTC CASSQDRVLSRANVLTF